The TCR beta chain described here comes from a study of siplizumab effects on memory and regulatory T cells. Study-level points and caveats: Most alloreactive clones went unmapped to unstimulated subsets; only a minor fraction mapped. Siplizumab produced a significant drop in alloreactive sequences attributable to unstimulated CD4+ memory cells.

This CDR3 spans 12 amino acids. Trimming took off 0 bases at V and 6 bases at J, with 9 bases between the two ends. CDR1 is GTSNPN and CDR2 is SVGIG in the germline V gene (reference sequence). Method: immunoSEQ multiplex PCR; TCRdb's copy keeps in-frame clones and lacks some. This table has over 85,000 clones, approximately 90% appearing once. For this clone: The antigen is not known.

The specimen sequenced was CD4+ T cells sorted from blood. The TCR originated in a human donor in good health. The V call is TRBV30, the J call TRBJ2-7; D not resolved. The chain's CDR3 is CAWSVHVGEQYF. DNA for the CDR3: TGTGCCTGGAGTGTACATGTGGGCGAGCAGTACTTC.